A selection of T cell receptor beta chains follows, all from one sample in a study of T cell repertoires in cytomegalovirus infection. Each CDR3 protein is one row after TCRdb ran MiXCR on the reads. Of 40,000 to 55,000 distinct CDR3 sequences listed, 20% to 25% are singletons. The antigens for these receptors are not known. The material was CD8+ T cells from cultured PBMCs, obtained from culture after CMV antigen stimulation. Source of these receptors: a human donor in good health (CMV status not recorded). Some clones in this sample may be carry-over from other donors' samples. The CDR3 runs from the conserved cysteine through the conserved F or W. The order of the fields is D gene, clone size, J gene, V gene, CDR3 DNA, CDR3 protein. D genes are given only for firm matches. Some rows have no size entry. The others give once, few or many, or a class for an expanded clone.

d_gene: TRBD2
abundance: few
j_gene: TRBJ2-1
v_gene: TRBV7-2
CDR3nt: TGTGCCAGCAGCTTAAATAAGCGGGAGAACAATGAGCAGTTCTTC
CDR3aa: CASSLNKRENNEQFF

d_gene: .
abundance: once
j_gene: TRBJ2-1
v_gene: TRBV6-5
CDR3nt: TGTGCCAGCAGTTTGCCGACTCTCCCAGCATACAATGAGCAGTTCTTC
CDR3aa: CASSLPTLPAYNEQFF

d_gene: TRBD2
abundance: few
j_gene: TRBJ2-5
v_gene: TRBV7-9
CDR3nt: TGTGCCAGCAGCTCCCGTGAGATAGCGGGAGTAGCACGAGAGACCCAGTACTTC
CDR3aa: CASSSREIAGVARETQYF

d_gene: .
abundance: few
j_gene: TRBJ2-3
v_gene: TRBV7-9
CDR3nt: TGTGCCAGCAGCCCTGCGAGCACAGATACGCAGTATTTT
CDR3aa: CASSPASTDTQYF

d_gene: TRBD1
abundance: .
j_gene: TRBJ2-6
v_gene: TRBV7-2
CDR3nt: TGTGCCAGCAGCTTAGTGTTCTTCTCCAGGACAGGATTACTTTCTGGGGCCAACGTCCTGACTTTC
CDR3aa: CASSLVFFSRTGLLSGANVLTF

d_gene: TRBD2
abundance: .
j_gene: TRBJ2-7
v_gene: TRBV13
CDR3nt: TGTGCCAGCAGCTCACGTGGGGCGGGGGGGCACTACGAGCAGTACTTC
CDR3aa: CASSSRGAGGHYEQYF

d_gene: .
abundance: .
j_gene: TRBJ2-3
v_gene: TRBV29-1
CDR3nt: TGCAGCGTTGCCCCCTCCGTGGATACGCAGTATTTT
CDR3aa: CSVAPSVDTQYF

d_gene: .
abundance: few
j_gene: TRBJ2-1
v_gene: TRBV7-3
CDR3nt: TGTGCCAGCAGCTTAACGACCGGGTACGATGAGCAGTTCTTC
CDR3aa: CASSLTTGYDEQFF

d_gene: .
abundance: once
j_gene: TRBJ2-3
v_gene: TRBV6-1
CDR3nt: TGTGCAACCAGCTGGCGGGGTAGCACAGATACGCAGTATTTT
CDR3aa: CATSWRGSTDTQYF

d_gene: .
abundance: .
j_gene: TRBJ2-7
v_gene: TRBV6-1
CDR3nt: TGTGCCAGCAGTGAAGGCAGTGCCTACGAGCAGTACTTC
CDR3aa: CASSEGSAYEQYF

d_gene: TRBD2
abundance: .
j_gene: TRBJ2-3
v_gene: TRBV4-1
CDR3nt: TGCGCCAGCAGCCAAGGCCAGCGGGGGACAGATACGCAGTATTTT
CDR3aa: CASSQGQRGTDTQYF

d_gene: TRBD2
abundance: few
j_gene: TRBJ2-1
v_gene: TRBV7-8
CDR3nt: TGTGCCAGCAGCTTTCGGGCGGGGGGGGGCTACAATGAGCAGTTCTTC
CDR3aa: CASSFRAGGGYNEQFF

d_gene: TRBD1
abundance: few
j_gene: TRBJ2-1
v_gene: TRBV11-2
CDR3nt: TGTGCCAGCAGCTTACCGGGACAGGGGAGGAATGAGCAGTTCTTC
CDR3aa: CASSLPGQGRNEQFF

d_gene: .
abundance: .
j_gene: TRBJ2-3
v_gene: TRBV19
CDR3nt: TGTGCCAGTAGTTACAGGACGGCAAGCACAGATACGCAGTATTTT
CDR3aa: CASSYRTASTDTQYF

d_gene: TRBD1
abundance: few
j_gene: TRBJ2-2
v_gene: TRBV12-3/TRBV12-4
CDR3nt: TGTGCCAGCACCGATAAGGGGACAGGGCGGAACACCGGGGAGCTGTTTTTT
CDR3aa: CASTDKGTGRNTGELFF

d_gene: TRBD2
abundance: .
j_gene: TRBJ2-7
v_gene: TRBV6-2/TRBV6-3
CDR3nt: TGTGCCAGCAGTTCCACCGGGACTAGCTTCTACGAGCAGTACTTC
CDR3aa: CASSSTGTSFYEQYF

d_gene: TRBD1
abundance: few
j_gene: TRBJ1-5
v_gene: TRBV7-9
CDR3nt: TGTGCCAGCAGCTTAGTCGGGACAGGAAATCAGCCCCAGCATTTT
CDR3aa: CASSLVGTGNQPQHF

d_gene: TRBD1
abundance: few
j_gene: TRBJ2-7
v_gene: TRBV7-7
CDR3nt: TGTGCCAGCAGCTTAGAACAGGGGTACGAGCAGTACTTC
CDR3aa: CASSLEQGYEQYF

d_gene: .
abundance: few
j_gene: TRBJ2-5
v_gene: TRBV7-2
CDR3nt: TGTGCCAGCAGCTTAGTTGAAGAGACCCAGTACTTC
CDR3aa: CASSLVEETQYF

d_gene: TRBD1
abundance: .
j_gene: TRBJ1-1
v_gene: TRBV11-3
CDR3nt: TGTGCCAGCAGCCCGGGACAGGGGATAACTGAAGCTTTCTTT
CDR3aa: CASSPGQGITEAFF

d_gene: TRBD1
abundance: many
j_gene: TRBJ1-2
v_gene: TRBV7-2
CDR3nt: TGTGCCAGCAGACCAACAGGGGGCGGCTATGGCTACACCTTC
CDR3aa: CASRPTGGGYGYTF

d_gene: .
abundance: many
j_gene: TRBJ1-1
v_gene: TRBV7-9
CDR3nt: TGTGCCAGCAGCTTAGACCAGACAGGAGCGAACACTGAAGCTTTCTTT
CDR3aa: CASSLDQTGANTEAFF

d_gene: TRBD1
abundance: few
j_gene: TRBJ1-1
v_gene: TRBV6-6
CDR3nt: TGTGCCAGCAGTTATACAGGGGGTTTCACTGAAGCTTTCTTT
CDR3aa: CASSYTGGFTEAFF

d_gene: TRBD1
abundance: .
j_gene: TRBJ1-5
v_gene: TRBV6-1
CDR3nt: TGTGCCAGCAGTGAGACAGGGGGTATTCAGCCCCAGCATTTT
CDR3aa: CASSETGGIQPQHF

d_gene: .
abundance: once
j_gene: TRBJ2-2
v_gene: TRBV25-1
CDR3nt: TGTGCCAGCAGTGAATATAGGGGGAGAGCAACACCCGGGGAGCTGTTTTTT
CDR3aa: CASSEYRGRATPGELFF

d_gene: .
abundance: .
j_gene: TRBJ1-2
v_gene: TRBV2
CDR3nt: TGTGCCAGCAGTGAAGAGGTCAGGACCTTCGGGGGCTACACCTTC
CDR3aa: CASSEEVRTFGGYTF

d_gene: .
abundance: few
j_gene: TRBJ2-1
v_gene: TRBV7-2
CDR3nt: TGTGCCAGCAGCTTAGTGGCGGGGGCGTTATACAATGAGCAGTTCTTC
CDR3aa: CASSLVAGALYNEQFF

d_gene: .
abundance: many
j_gene: TRBJ1-2
v_gene: TRBV7-2
CDR3nt: TGTGCCAGCAGCCCCCGGGAAGAGTATGGCTACACCTTC
CDR3aa: CASSPREEYGYTF

d_gene: TRBD2
abundance: .
j_gene: TRBJ2-1
v_gene: TRBV7-9
CDR3nt: TGTGCCAGCAGCTTATTTCGAATTGGGGACGGGAGGAGATCCCCGCAGTTCTTC
CDR3aa: CASSLFRIGDGRRSPQFF

d_gene: .
abundance: .
j_gene: TRBJ2-7
v_gene: TRBV7-4
CDR3nt: TGTGCCAGCAGCTCAAAGACAGCGCCCTACGAGCAGTACTTC
CDR3aa: CASSSKTAPYEQYF

d_gene: .
abundance: .
j_gene: TRBJ2-1
v_gene: TRBV7-8
CDR3nt: TGTGCCAGCAGCACCGGACATAGCTCCTACAATGAGCAGTTCTTC
CDR3aa: CASSTGHSSYNEQFF

d_gene: .
abundance: few
j_gene: TRBJ2-1
v_gene: TRBV6-5
CDR3nt: TGTGCCAGCAGTCGCGACGCCAGGGAGCAGTTCTTC
CDR3aa: CASSRDAREQFF

d_gene: TRBD2
abundance: few
j_gene: TRBJ2-7
v_gene: TRBV6-2/TRBV6-3
CDR3nt: TGTGCCAGCAGTTACGAGCGGGGAGGACTCTACGAGCAGTACTTC
CDR3aa: CASSYERGGLYEQYF

d_gene: .
abundance: .
j_gene: TRBJ2-7
v_gene: TRBV7-9
CDR3nt: TGTGCCAGCAGCTTATCAGGGCTCTCCTACGAGCAGTACTTC
CDR3aa: CASSLSGLSYEQYF

d_gene: TRBD2
abundance: few
j_gene: TRBJ2-1
v_gene: TRBV12-3/TRBV12-4
CDR3nt: TGTGCCAGCAGTTCGAGTAGCGGGGGGGCTATAGATGAGCAGTTCTTC
CDR3aa: CASSSSSGGAIDEQFF

d_gene: .
abundance: .
j_gene: TRBJ1-6
v_gene: TRBV27
CDR3nt: TGTGCCAGCAGCGACGGTCCTCGAGGGGCACCCCTCCACTTT
CDR3aa: CASSDGPRGAPLHF

d_gene: .
abundance: few
j_gene: TRBJ2-2
v_gene: TRBV7-2
CDR3nt: TGTGCCAGCAGGAGCACCGGGGAGCTGTTTTTT
CDR3aa: CASRSTGELFF

d_gene: TRBD2
abundance: .
j_gene: TRBJ2-1
v_gene: TRBV7-3
CDR3nt: TGTGCCAGCAGCTCGAGCGGGGAGCCCTACAATGAGCAGTTCTTC
CDR3aa: CASSSSGEPYNEQFF

d_gene: .
abundance: few
j_gene: TRBJ1-2
v_gene: TRBV7-6
CDR3nt: TGTGCCAGCAGCTCAACACGGAAGTATGGCTACACCTTC
CDR3aa: CASSSTRKYGYTF

d_gene: .
abundance: .
j_gene: TRBJ2-7
v_gene: TRBV6-6
CDR3nt: TGTGCCAGCAGTTACTCGTACAACGGCGGCCTCTTATCTTACGAGCAGTACTTC
CDR3aa: CASSYSYNGGLLSYEQYF

d_gene: TRBD2
abundance: .
j_gene: TRBJ2-7
v_gene: TRBV7-3
CDR3nt: TGTGCCAGCAGCTTAGGACGCGGGGGCGAGCAGTACTTC
CDR3aa: CASSLGRGGEQYF

d_gene: TRBD1
abundance: few
j_gene: TRBJ1-1
v_gene: TRBV2
CDR3nt: TGTGCCAGCAGTGCCCGGACAGGGGTGAACACTGAAGCTTTCTTT
CDR3aa: CASSARTGVNTEAFF

d_gene: .
abundance: .
j_gene: TRBJ1-1
v_gene: TRBV19
CDR3nt: TGTGCCAGTAGTACCTCAGATTTGAACACTGAAGCTTTCTTT
CDR3aa: CASSTSDLNTEAFF

d_gene: TRBD1
abundance: many
j_gene: TRBJ2-1
v_gene: TRBV7-3
CDR3nt: TGTGCCAGCAGTCGAGGACAGGGGAACAATGAGCAGTTCTTC
CDR3aa: CASSRGQGNNEQFF

d_gene: .
abundance: .
j_gene: TRBJ2-7
v_gene: TRBV28
CDR3nt: TGTGCCAGCAGTTTAACAGGGTTCTCCTACGAGCAGTACTTC
CDR3aa: CASSLTGFSYEQYF

d_gene: .
abundance: .
j_gene: TRBJ1-6
v_gene: TRBV2
CDR3nt: TGTGCCAGAGACTTAGACGGACTTCGCTCCTATAATTCACCCCTCCACTTT
CDR3aa: CARDLDGLRSYNSPLHF

d_gene: .
abundance: few
j_gene: TRBJ2-5
v_gene: TRBV28
CDR3nt: TGTGCCAGCAGCTATCTGGGAAGGCTGGAGGAGACCCAGTACTTC
CDR3aa: CASSYLGRLEETQYF

d_gene: TRBD1
abundance: .
j_gene: TRBJ1-1
v_gene: TRBV7-8
CDR3nt: TGTGCCAGCAGGAGTGGGACAGGGGGCACTGAAGCTTTCTTT
CDR3aa: CASRSGTGGTEAFF

d_gene: .
abundance: .
j_gene: TRBJ1-2
v_gene: TRBV6-2/TRBV6-3
CDR3nt: TGTGCCAGCAGTTACCCAGGGGACGGCTACACCTTC
CDR3aa: CASSYPGDGYTF

d_gene: .
abundance: few
j_gene: TRBJ2-7
v_gene: TRBV4-3
CDR3nt: TGCGCCAGCAGCCAGCACCGGGGCCGCTACGAGCAGTACTTC
CDR3aa: CASSQHRGRYEQYF

d_gene: .
abundance: few
j_gene: TRBJ2-1
v_gene: TRBV6-5
CDR3nt: TGTGCCAGCAGTTACTCCACGTCAATTGAGCAGTTCTTC
CDR3aa: CASSYSTSIEQFF

d_gene: TRBD1
abundance: .
j_gene: TRBJ1-4
v_gene: TRBV7-9
CDR3nt: TGTGCCAGCAGCTCCGCCCGGGACAGGGTCGAAAAACTGTTTTTT
CDR3aa: CASSSARDRVEKLFF

d_gene: TRBD2
abundance: .
j_gene: TRBJ2-1
v_gene: TRBV20-1
CDR3nt: TGCAGTGCTAGCTGGCTAGCGGAATACAATGAGCAGTTCTTC
CDR3aa: CSASWLAEYNEQFF

d_gene: .
abundance: .
j_gene: TRBJ2-5
v_gene: TRBV12-3/TRBV12-4
CDR3nt: TGTGCCAGCAGTTTTGGAGGGGAAAGCGCGGACTTC
CDR3aa: CASSFGGESADF

d_gene: .
abundance: many
j_gene: TRBJ2-1
v_gene: TRBV28
CDR3nt: TGTGCCAGCAGTTCGGCGCCGACGACTAGTGGGTACAATGAGCAGTTCTTC
CDR3aa: CASSSAPTTSGYNEQFF